Listed here are 9 T cell receptor beta chains from one sample, sequenced in a study of blood T cell repertoires in COVID-19. Sequencing used immunoSEQ multiplex PCR; TCRdb keeps in-frame clones, though not all of them. The data contain around 23,000 clones, 86% of them singletons. The sequenced sample was peripheral blood. The origin of the receptors is a human donor with acute or convalescent COVID-19. The donor label of this sample is uncertain.

This sequence joins TRBV19 and TRBJ1-1, with 7 positions matching TRBD1. The CDR3 sequence is 15 residues long. V lost 5 bases, J lost 0 bases, and 6 bases stayed unmatched. Germline CDR1 and CDR2: LNHDA and SQIVND (reference sequence). The CDR3 reads CASSRWTGLNTEAFF. In DNA, the CDR3 is TGTGCCAGTAGTCGCTGGACAGGCTTGAACACTGAAGCTTTCTTT.

V gene TRBV6-5 combines with J gene TRBJ1-2, with TRBD1 as a possible D gene (6 bases). V was pared by 6 bases and J by 0 bases, with 14 bases between. This CDR3 has 15 residues. Germline assignment: CDR1 MNHEY and CDR2 SVGAGI. Here the CDR3 reads CASRKLDSANYGYTF. The DNA for the CDR3 is TGTGCCAGCAGGAAACTGGACAGCGCTAACTATGGCTACACCTTC.

This clone was seen once. The rearrangement uses TRBV6-1 and TRBJ1-4; a weak D match, TRBD1 (6 bases). This CDR3 contains 14 residues. Trimming removed 5 bases at V and 4 bases at J, with 11 bases between. Germline V lookup: CDR1 MNHNS, CDR2 SASEGT. The DNA of the CDR3 is TGTGCCAGCAGTTCAGGGGTCGGTAATGAAAAACTGTTTTTT. This encodes CASSSGVGNEKLFF.

Notes on this clone: At the DNA level, this CDR3 is encoded by other sequences in the same sample as well. The chain uses TRBV7-3 and TRBJ2-1; the match to TRBD2 covers 8 bases. The V and J ends lost 5 bases and 7 bases, in that order; junction bases with no gene match: 7. Germline assignment: CDR1 SGHTA and CDR2 FQGTGA. CDR3 length equals 14 residues. The CDR3 nucleotides read TGTGCCAGCAGCCTCTCGGGAGGGAATAATGAGCAGTTCTTC. It codes for CASSLSGGNNEQFF.

J is TRBJ2-1 and V is TRBV3-1 (or the pseudogene TRBV3-2); 7 bases match TRBD2. V shed 2 bases and J 0 bases; nucleotides not matched to a gene: 4. Germline values: CDR1 LGHDT, CDR2 YNNKEL (reference sequence). The CDR3 spans 16 residues. CDR3 protein: CASSQFRGSSYNEQFF. CDR3 DNA sequence: TGTGCCAGCAGCCAATTTCGCGGGAGCTCCTACAATGAGCAGTTCTTC.

The CDR3 DNA sequence: TGTGCCTCCTCGGTTGCGGGCACAGATACGCAGTATTTT. Protein: CASSVAGTDTQYF. This sequence joins TRBV30 and TRBJ2-3; D gene ambiguous. The germline V gene encodes CDR1 GTSNPN and CDR2 SVGIG (reference sequence). Trimming left V 7 bases short and J 1 base short, with 12 bases between. The CDR3 spans 13 residues.

V and J are TRBV5-1 and TRBJ2-3; TRBD2 aligns across 8 bases. The CDR3 length is 16 residues. CDR1 SGHRS and CDR2 YFSETQ come from the germline V gene. The trim removed 3 bases at V and 2 bases at J, leaving 8 bases unmatched. DNA of the CDR3: TGCGCCAGCAGCTCAGGACTAGCCCTTATCACAGATACGCAGTATTTT. It translates to CASSSGLALITDTQYF.

The CDR3 DNA is TGTGCCAGCAGTGAACAGGGGGCGGTAGGGCAGTACTTC. Protein product: CASSEQGAVGQYF. V and J are TRBV6-1 and TRBJ2-7; TRBD1 matches at 8 bases. The CDR3 is 13 residues long. V was clipped by 2 bases and J by 9 bases; unmatched bases: 6. Per germline, CDR1 MNHNS and CDR2 SASEGT.

The V gene is TRBV7-9, the J gene TRBJ2-3, with 7 bases fitting TRBD1. The CDR3 extends over 14 amino acids. The V gene end was trimmed by 5 bases and the J gene end by 6 bases; junction bases not matched to a gene: 8. Per the germline V gene, CDR1 is SEHNR and CDR2 is FQNEAQ (reference sequence). The CDR3 protein is CASSVTGRGDTQYF. CDR3 coding DNA: TGTGCCAGCAGCGTAACGGGCAGGGGGGATACGCAGTATTTT.